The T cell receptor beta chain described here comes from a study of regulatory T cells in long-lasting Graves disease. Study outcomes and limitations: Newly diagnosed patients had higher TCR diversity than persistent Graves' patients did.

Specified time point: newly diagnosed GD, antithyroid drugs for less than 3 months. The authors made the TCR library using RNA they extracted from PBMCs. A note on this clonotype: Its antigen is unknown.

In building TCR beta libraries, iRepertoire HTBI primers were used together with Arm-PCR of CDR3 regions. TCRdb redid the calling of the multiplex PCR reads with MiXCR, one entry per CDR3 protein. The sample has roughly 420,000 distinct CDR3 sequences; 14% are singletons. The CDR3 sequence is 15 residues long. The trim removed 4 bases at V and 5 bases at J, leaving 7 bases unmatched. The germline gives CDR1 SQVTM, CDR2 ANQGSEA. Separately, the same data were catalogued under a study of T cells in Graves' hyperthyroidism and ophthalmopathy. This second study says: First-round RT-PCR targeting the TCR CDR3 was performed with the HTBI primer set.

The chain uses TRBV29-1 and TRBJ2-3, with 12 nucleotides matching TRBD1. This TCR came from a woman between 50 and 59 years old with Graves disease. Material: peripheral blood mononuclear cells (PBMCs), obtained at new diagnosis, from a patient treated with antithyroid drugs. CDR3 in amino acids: CSVGGGQGAEDTQYF. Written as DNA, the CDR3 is TGCAGCGTTGGGGGGGGACAGGGGGCGGAAGATACGCAGTATTTT.